The clone carrying this T cell receptor beta chain was seen once. Its target is unknown. These data originate in a study of blood T cells in healthy people across ages. Study observations and caveats: Donor CMV status was unknown, possibly confounding expanded clonotype changes. Significant beta diversity loss was already apparent by age approximately 40, declining roughly linearly. Among long-lived donors, naive CD4+ cells were more numerous and diversity higher than in aged donors.

Next came a second PCR, run for roughly 7 to 12 cycles, which used a sample-barcoded 5' primer along with a J-beta primer mix. One entry per CDR3 protein, called by TCRdb with MiXCR from the 5' RACE reads. The table has about 970,000 distinct CDR3 sequences, roughly 51% seen once. This CDR3 has 15 amino acids. The rearrangement joins TRBV12-3 or TRBV12-4 to TRBJ2-4; 11 nucleotides agree with TRBD2. The assigned J gene may be wrong: the sequence end matches TRBJ2-7 better. Sequencing was done on a sample of blood. The receptor was isolated from a woman aged 55 to 70 in good health. The CDR3 DNA reads TGTGCCAGCAGCTTGGGACTAGCGGTAACCTGCGAGCAGTACTTC. It is translated as CASSLGLAVTCEQYF.